One sample yielded the 18 T cell receptor beta chains listed below, sequenced in a study of blood T cell repertoires in COVID-19. The assay was immunoSEQ multiplex PCR, and TCRdb's table has in-frame clones only and misses some. The profile shows about 220,000 clones, approximately 80% of them singletons. Sequencing input: peripheral blood. The origin of the receptors is a human donor in a cohort sampled during active COVID-19.

This clone was observed a few times. The V gene is TRBV6-5, the J gene TRBJ2-5; D is perhaps TRBD1 (6 bases). Germline V gene sequence: CDR1 MNHEY, CDR2 SVGAGI. This CDR3 is built from 12 residues. Trimming removed 8 bases at V and 5 bases at J, with 12 bases between. In nucleotides, the CDR3 is TGTGCCAGCTACAGGGCTGATGAGACCCAGTACTTC. Translating it yields CASYRADETQYF.

The chain uses TRBV7-9 and TRBJ2-7; weak D call: TRBD1 (5 bases). CDR1 is SEHNR and CDR2 is FQNEAQ in the germline V gene (reference sequence). The CDR3 runs 16 residues. V dropped 1 base and J dropped 2 bases, with 15 bases sitting between them. The DNA for the CDR3 is TGTGCCAGCAGCTTAGGGGGCGGTAGAAGACCCTACGAGCAGTACTTC. It translates to CASSLGGGRRPYEQYF.

This CDR3 is CAARGGSQETQYF. CDR3 DNA sequence: TGTGCCGCCCGGGGAGGGTCTCAAGAGACCCAGTACTTC. The chain carries TRBV27 and TRBJ2-5; 7 nucleotides match TRBD2. Germline trimming cut 11 bases from V and 2 bases from J; bases unmatched to any gene: 8. CDR3 size: 13 residues. CDR1 and CDR2 from the germline V gene are MNHEY and SMNVEV (reference sequence).

This chain connects TRBV9 to TRBJ2-1; no clear D gene. The V end was cut by 0 bases, the J end by 6 bases, with 7 bases between. Germline assignment: CDR1 SGDLS and CDR2 YYNGEE. This CDR3 spans 13 amino acids. The CDR3 loop is CASSVGLPNEQFF. The CDR3 nucleotides are TGTGCCAGCAGCGTAGGACTCCCCAATGAGCAGTTCTTC.

This clone turned up a few times. Other DNA sequences in this sample translate to the same CDR3. V and J are TRBV5-1 and TRBJ1-1; D is unclear. Trimming removed 2 bases from V and 2 bases from J, with 7 bases in between. CDR1 is SGHRS and CDR2 is YFSETQ in the germline V gene. This CDR3 region has 13 residues. CDR3 coding DNA: TGCGCCAGCAGCTTAACAGTAAACACTGAAGCTTTCTTT. Protein: CASSLTVNTEAFF.

The chain has TRBV6-6 and TRBJ2-6, with TRBD1 identical over 7 bases. The CDR3 extends over 17 amino acids. CDR1 is MNHNY, CDR2 SVGAGI, per germline (reference sequence). The J segment lost 0 bases and the V segment lost 5 bases, leaving 7 bases of the junction unmatched. CDR3 sequence (DNA): TGTGCCAGCAGTCCGGACAGGATTCCCTCTGGGGCCAACGTCCTGACTTTC. This encodes CASSPDRIPSGANVLTF.

The chain employs TRBV27 and TRBJ2-3; 8 nucleotides align to TRBD1. The trim removed 6 bases at V and 1 base at J, leaving 9 bases unmatched. Per germline, CDR1 MNHEY and CDR2 SMNVEV (reference sequence). CDR3 size: 16 residues. For the CDR3, the DNA is TGTGCCAGCAGCACACCTTCGACAGGGGGCACAGATACGCAGTATTTT. This sequence encodes CASSTPSTGGTDTQYF.

This clone occurred a few times. The chain couples TRBV4-1 to TRBJ2-6, with D possibly being TRBD2 (5 bases). The CDR3 loop spans 17 amino acids. CDR1 and CDR2 (germline): MGHRA, YSYEKL. Trimming took off 3 bases at V and 4 bases at J, with 16 bases between the two ends. The CDR3 region is CASSQTLGASGANVLTF. The CDR3 DNA reads as TGCGCCAGCAGCCAGACCTTGGGAGCATCCGGGGCCAACGTCCTGACTTTC.

The chain carries TRBV5-4 and TRBJ1-2; the D is unclear. V dropped 1 base and J dropped 4 bases, with 17 bases sitting between them. The CDR3 loop spans 16 amino acids. Germline loops: CDR1 SGHNT, CDR2 YYREEE (reference sequence). The CDR3 sequence: CASSLIGGGDPYGYTF. CDR3 in DNA: TGTGCCAGCAGCTTGATCGGTGGCGGTGACCCCTATGGCTACACCTTC.

This clone was recorded a few times. This sequence joins TRBV9 and TRBJ2-1; TRBD2 aligns across 14 bases. V lost 0 bases, J lost 8 bases, and 1 base stayed unmatched. The CDR3 runs 15 residues. Germline CDR1 SGDLS, CDR2 YYNGEE. This CDR3 is CASSVGTSGGYEQFF. In DNA, the CDR3 is TGTGCCAGCAGCGTAGGGACTAGCGGGGGGTATGAGCAGTTCTTC. Filled out from reference TRBV9 and TRBJ2-1, the complete variable domain reads DSGVTQTPKHLITATGQRVTLRCSPRSGDLSVYWYQQSLDQGLQFLIQYYNGEERAKGNILERFSAQQFPDLHSELNLSSLELGDSALYFCASSVGTSGGYEQFFGPGTRLTVL.

This rearrangement joins TRBV6-5 to TRBJ1-1; D gene uncertain. The CDR3 contains 12 residues. V gave up 2 bases and J gave up 9 bases, with 10 bases separating them. Germline V gives CDR1 MNHEY, CDR2 SVGAGI. CDR3 sequence (DNA): TGTGCCAGCAGTTACGGGCCCGATAAAGCTTTCTTT. This translates into CASSYGPDKAFF.

This chain uses TRBV11-3 with TRBJ2-3; 8 bases are a match to TRBD2. The CDR3 has 17 residues. Germline trimming cut 2 bases from V and 2 bases from J; bases unmatched to any gene: 9. CDR1 is SGHNT, CDR2 YENEEA, per germline. CDR3 nucleotide sequence: TGTGCCAGCAGCTTACGGGGGCATAGCGGGACCACAGATACGCAGTATTTT. It is translated as CASSLRGHSGTTDTQYF.

This sequence joins TRBV5-1 and TRBJ1-2; 9 positions match TRBD1. V was pared by 4 bases and J by 5 bases, with 6 bases of the junction left unmatched. CDR1 is SGHRS and CDR2 is YFSETQ in the germline V gene. The CDR3 is 14 amino acids. CDR3 DNA: TGCGCCAGCAGCGCCACAGGGGGCGGGTATGGCTACACCTTC. Its protein product is CASSATGGGYGYTF.

The chain has TRBV5-1 and TRBJ2-1; D unresolved. Germline V lookup: CDR1 SGHRS, CDR2 YFSETQ. The CDR3 is 14 residues long. V lost 0 bases to trimming and J lost 5 bases, with 9 bases between them. CDR3 sequence: CASSLGAGDNEQFF. CDR3 bases: TGCGCCAGCAGCTTGGGTGCCGGAGACAATGAGCAGTTCTTC. The full variable domain, its missing parts supplied by reference TRBV5-1 and TRBJ2-1, is KAGVTQTPRYLIKTRGQQVTLSCSPISGHRSVSWYQQTPGQGLQFLFEYFSETQRNKGNFPGRFSGRQFSNSRSEMNVSTLELGDSALYLCASSLGAGDNEQFFGPGTRLTVL.

Only a few counts were recorded for this clone. The chain joins TRBV20-1 to TRBJ2-1, with D maybe TRBD2 (5 bases). The germline gives CDR1 DFQATT, CDR2 SNEGSKA (reference sequence). This CDR3 contains 14 residues. The V gene lost 3 bases and the J gene lost 8 bases, with 17 bases spanning the gap. CDR3 in amino acids: CSASSSSSDDEQFF. The CDR3 DNA reads TGCAGTGCTAGTTCTAGCTCATCCGACGATGAGCAGTTCTTC.

The V call is TRBV27, the J call TRBJ2-2; D is perhaps TRBD1 (5 bases). CDR1 and CDR2 from the germline V gene are MNHEY and SMNVEV (reference sequence). This CDR3 contains 16 residues. V lost 1 base and J lost 5, with 14 bases in between. The CDR3 DNA reads as TGTGCCAGCAGTTTATTATCAGGGATGGGAACCGGGGAGCTGTTTTTT. Its translation is CASSLLSGMGTGELFF.

V gene TRBV19 combines with J gene TRBJ1-3; perhaps TRBD1 as D (6 bases). This CDR3 is built from 15 residues. V gave up 7 bases and J gave up 0 bases, with 13 bases separating them. In germline, CDR1 is LNHDA, CDR2 SQIVND (reference sequence). This chain's CDR3 is CASNRLDSSGNTIYF. In DNA form, the CDR3 reads TGTGCCAGTAACCGTTTGGACAGCTCTGGAAACACCATATATTTT.

The chain uses TRBV5-1 and TRBJ2-7, with 11 bases lining up with TRBD2. This CDR3 region has 15 residues. V gave up 4 bases and J gave up 2 bases; unmatched junction bases: 5. CDR1 and CDR2 (germline): SGHRS, YFSETQ. The CDR3 loop reads CASSLTSGATYEQYF. As DNA, the CDR3 is TGCGCCAGCAGCCTGACTAGCGGGGCAACCTACGAGCAGTACTTC.